A single sample gave rise to the 7 T cell receptor beta chains below, sequenced in a study of response to subunit inactivated influenza vaccine. One entry per CDR3 protein results from TCRdb running MiXCR on the RT-PCR reads. The repertoire holds more than 700,000 distinct CDR3 sequences, around 20% seen once, with 10% in the top ten. Material: PBMCs from blood, obtained around 5 days after vaccination. The receptors originated from a man aged 45-65 years who received an inactivated influenza vaccine.

This clonotype was found many times. The chain couples TRBV9 to TRBJ2-1, with TRBD2 identical over 8 bases. The CDR3 loop spans 15 amino acids. Looked up from germline, CDR1 is SGDLS and CDR2 is YYNGEE. J gave up 2 bases and V 0 bases, and 1 base lay outside the gene matches. CDR3 coding DNA: TGTGCCAGCAGCGTAGCGGGAGGGCCCTACAATGAGCAGTTCTTC. Its protein is CASSVAGGPYNEQFF.

This clonotype was counted a few times. V and J are TRBV7-3 and TRBJ2-1; TRBD1 is a possible D gene (5 bases). With 4 bases removed from V and 4 bases from J, the gap between germline ends came to 14 bases. This CDR3 region has 15 residues. Germline CDR1 SGHTA, CDR2 FQGTGA. DNA of the CDR3: TGTGCCAGCAGCTCAGACAGCTTACCTTACAATGAGCAGTTCTTC. Translating it yields CASSSDSLPYNEQFF. Filled out from reference TRBV7-3 and TRBJ2-1, the complete variable domain reads GAGVSQTPSNKVTEKGKYVELRCDPISGHTALYWYRQSLGQGPEFLIYFQGTGAADDSGLPNDRFFAVRPEGSVSTLKIQRTERGDSAVYLCASSSDSLPYNEQFFGPGTRLTVL.

This clonotype was recorded a few times. This chain connects TRBV5-1 to TRBJ1-5; 7 bases line up with TRBD1. The V segment lost 4 bases and the J segment 4 bases; nucleotides outside the gene matches: 5. The V gene's germline CDR1 is SGHRS and CDR2 YFSETQ. The CDR3 is made up of 14 amino acids. Here the CDR3 DNA reads TGCGCCAGCAGCACGGGACAGATTAATCAGCCCCAGCATTTT. Translation gives CASSTGQINQPQHF.

V and J are TRBV18 and TRBJ2-7; 9 nucleotides agree with TRBD2. CDR3 size: 15 residues. Germline-derived CDR1 and CDR2 are KGHSH and LQKENI. Trimming cost V 3 bases and J 5 bases; bases outside gene matches: 8. The CDR3, as DNA: TGTGCCAGCTCACCTCCACTAGCGGGCGGGAACGAGCAGTACTTC. Encoded protein: CASSPPLAGGNEQYF.

This clonotype was observed a handful of times. The genes are TRBV10-3 and TRBJ2-5; 8 bases align to TRBD1. Germline V CDR1 and CDR2: ENHRY, SYGVKD. CDR3 length: 16 residues. J gave up 5 bases and V 6 bases, and 14 bases lay outside the gene matches. CDR3 sequence (DNA): TGTGCCATCAGAGGCACCGGGTCAGGGGGCGCGGAGACCCAGTACTTC. Translated, it gives CAIRGTGSGGAETQYF.

This chain links TRBV6-5 with TRBJ2-1; 7 bases line up with TRBD2. V shed 0 bases, J shed 9 bases, and the junction held 11 bases outside the gene matches. The CDR3 totals 16 residues. Germline-derived CDR1 and CDR2 are MNHEY and SVGAGI. CDR3 sequence reads: CASSYSGGGPFGEQFF. The CDR3 DNA follows: TGTGCCAGCAGTTACTCAGGCGGGGGACCGTTTGGTGAGCAGTTCTTC.

This clonotype has ten or more counts. The V and J genes are TRBV7-9 and TRBJ2-7; D not resolved. Germline assignment: CDR1 SEHNR and CDR2 FQNEAQ (reference sequence). The ends were cut back, 1 base at V and 4 bases at J, with 2 bases in the middle. The CDR3 is 11 amino acids. CDR3 DNA: TGTGCCAGCAGCTTAGAGTACGAGCAGTACTTC. Amino acids: CASSLEYEQYF.